This TCR beta chain was sequenced in a study of blood T cell repertoires in COVID-19. Study-wide context: Sample material is recorded as cDNA or gDNA derived from T cells, B-cell-depleted T cells, or PBMCs.

CDR1 KGHSH and CDR2 LQKENI come from the germline V gene. The CDR3 length is 14 residues. V lost 0 bases and J lost 6, with 11 bases in between. Per the original methods: Amplification of reference gene primers was used by the study to estimate nucleated cell counts. The assay was immunoSEQ multiplex PCR, and TCRdb's table has in-frame clones only and misses some. Clone size and V and J calls were adopted from that table, with D and trimming inferred from the DNA. The data contain hundreds of thousands of clones, 65% to 85% of them singletons. Source material: peripheral blood. This chain uses TRBV18 with TRBJ1-2, with D hard to call. The clonotype originates from a woman in her thirties or forties with active or convalescent COVID-19. The CDR3 DNA follows: TGTGCCAGCTCACCACCCGGGATCGACGATGGCTACACCTTC. It specifies CASSPPGIDDGYTF.